One sample yielded the 30 T cell receptor beta chains listed below, sequenced in a study of identical twins. One entry per CDR3 protein results from TCRdb running MiXCR on the 5' RACE reads. Of some 240,000 distinct CDR3 sequences listed, 10% are singletons. Sequencing was done on a sample of memory T cells sorted from blood. These receptors came from a man between 50 and 59 years old in good health.

There are a few counts of this clonotype. The gene calls are TRBV12-3 or TRBV12-4 and TRBJ2-1; 8 bases are shared with TRBD1. V shed 6 bases, J shed 1 base, and the junction held 14 bases outside the gene matches. The CDR3 has 18 amino acids. CDR3 loop: CASRTGQGVVPSYNEQFF. The CDR3, as DNA: TGTGCCAGCAGAACCGGACAGGGTGTGGTCCCTTCCTACAATGAGCAGTTCTTC.

This clonotype was recorded many times. The V gene is TRBV12-3 or TRBV12-4, the J gene TRBJ1-1; D unresolved. CDR3 length equals 13 residues. Trimming left V 3 bases short and J 1 base short, with 6 bases between. CDR3 amino acids: CASSFISNTEAFF. CDR3 DNA: TGTGCCAGCAGTTTTATATCGAACACTGAAGCTTTCTTT.

This clonotype was found many times. The gene calls are TRBV28 and TRBJ1-2, with a weak D call TRBD1 (6 bases). Germline V gives CDR1 MDHEN, CDR2 SYDVKM. The V end lost 5 bases, the J end lost 4 bases, and 20 bases lay between the germline ends. CDR3 length: 16 amino acids. The CDR3 DNA reads TGTGCCAGCAGTCCTTTACCTAGGGGGAACATCTATGGCTACACCTTC. It is translated as CASSPLPRGNIYGYTF.

This clonotype was observed at least ten times. The chain uses TRBV28 and TRBJ2-5; tentative D call: TRBD2 (5 bases). This CDR3 region has 13 residues. Germline assignment: CDR1 MDHEN and CDR2 SYDVKM. V was cut by 6 bases and J by 5 bases, with 13 bases left in between. The CDR3 sequence: CASSPSGGETQYF. For the CDR3, the DNA is TGTGCCAGCAGCCCTAGTGGCGGGGAGACCCAGTACTTC.

The chain uses TRBV7-2 and TRBJ1-1; D remains ambiguous. The CDR3 covers 14 residues. The ends were cut back, 2 bases at V and 11 bases at J, with 18 bases in the middle. CDR1 is SGHTA and CDR2 is FQGNSA in the germline V gene. CDR3 nucleotide sequence: TGTGCCAGCAGCTTAAATCCTGTCTCGGGCATGGCTTTCTTT. As protein: CASSLNPVSGMAFF.

The chain combines TRBV5-1 with TRBJ1-1; 9 positions match TRBD1. Germline V gene sequence: CDR1 SGHRS, CDR2 YFSETQ. V gave up 4 bases and J gave up 5 bases; unmatched junction bases: 6. There are 14 residues in the CDR3. The CDR3 protein is CASSSGQGRTEAFF. The DNA for the CDR3 is TGCGCCAGCAGCAGCGGACAGGGGAGGACTGAAGCTTTCTTT.

This chain links TRBV15 with TRBJ2-3; no definite D call. This CDR3 has 15 residues. Trimming took 1 base from V and 0 from J, leaving 8 bases between them. CDR1 and CDR2 from the germline V gene are LNHNV and YYDKDF (reference sequence). This chain's CDR3 is CATSRVRFSTDTQYF. As DNA, the CDR3 is TGTGCCACCAGCAGAGTCAGGTTTAGCACAGATACGCAGTATTTT. Supplemented by reference TRBV15 and TRBJ2-3, the full variable domain reads DAMVIQNPRYQVTQFGKPVTLSCSQTLNHNVMYWYQQKSSQAPKLLFHYYDKDFNNEADTPDNFQSRRPNTSFCFLDIRSPGLGDTAMYLCATSRVRFSTDTQYFGPGTRLTVL.

The sample holds a few counts of this clonotype. This chain connects TRBV19 to TRBJ2-5; D not resolved. Germline V gene lookup returns CDR1 LNHDA and CDR2 SQIVND (reference sequence). The V end lost 5 bases, the J end lost 3 bases, and 7 bases lay between the germline ends. The CDR3 contains 12 residues. This CDR3 reads CASSLREETQYF. The CDR3 DNA is TGTGCCAGTAGTCTACGAGAAGAGACCCAGTACTTC.

This clonotype was found a few times. Mismatch with germline at one junction end may stem from a read error. This chain joins TRBV6-2 or TRBV6-3 and TRBJ1-5; 8 nucleotides align to TRBD1. This CDR3 has 14 amino acids. Germline V gene sequence: CDR1 MNHEY, CDR2 SVGEGT. The CDR3 spells CASSRTGSIQPQHF. CDR3 sequence (DNA): TGTGCCAGCAGTCGGACAGGGAGCATTCAGCCCCAGCATTTT.

The chain is built from TRBV10-3 and TRBJ2-5, with 8 bases lining up with TRBD1. The J segment lost 4 bases and the V segment lost 6 bases, leaving 4 bases of the junction unmatched. In germline, CDR1 is ENHRY, CDR2 SYGVKD. The CDR3 covers 13 residues. CDR3: CAIRSDRVETQYF. The CDR3 DNA sequence: TGTGCCATCAGATCGGACAGGGTAGAGACCCAGTACTTC.

This clonotype has just a few counts. The genes are TRBV4-1 and TRBJ2-1, with D possibly being TRBD1 (7 bases). This CDR3 has 15 amino acids. The germline V gene encodes CDR1 MGHRA and CDR2 YSYEKL. The V gene lost 1 base and the J gene lost 10 bases, with 17 bases spanning the gap. In nucleotides, the CDR3 is TGCGCCAGCAGCCAAGCCCCACTGGGGGGACAGGAGCAGTTCTTC. This translates into CASSQAPLGGQEQFF.

The V call is TRBV23-1, the J call TRBJ2-1; maybe TRBD1 (5 bases). TRBV23-1 is classed as an ORF, of uncertain function. V was shortened by 2 bases and J by 2 bases, with 16 bases between the two germline ends. The CDR3 has 17 amino acids. The CDR3, as DNA: TGCGCCAGCAGTCAAGTACAGGCGTGCGTCCCCTACAATGAGCAGTTCTTC. Residues: CASSQVQACVPYNEQFF.

The gene calls are TRBV29-1 and TRBJ2-7, with 9 bases that match TRBD1. Losses at the gene ends were 7 bases for V and 3 bases for J; bases not matched to a gene: 7. The CDR3 is 13 residues long. CDR1 and CDR2 (germline): SQVTM, ANQGSEA. The CDR3 is CSATGQGLYEQYF. CDR3 sequence (DNA): TGCAGCGCTACGGGACAGGGTCTCTACGAGCAGTACTTC.

This clonotype was seen more than once but under ten times. The chain uses TRBV2 and TRBJ2-3; perhaps TRBD1 as D (6 bases). The germline V and J ends were trimmed by 5 bases and 0 bases, with 12 bases remaining between them. Per the germline V gene, CDR1 is SNHLY and CDR2 is FYNNEI. The CDR3 runs to 15 residues. Written as DNA, the CDR3 is TGTGCCAGCAGTAACAGGGTAATGAGCACAGATACGCAGTATTTT. Its protein product is CASSNRVMSTDTQYF.

V gene TRBV7-2 combines with J gene TRBJ2-7; tentatively, D is TRBD2 (5 bases). Between the trimmed V and J ends, which lost 3 bases and 3 bases, there was a span of 18 bases. The germline V gene has CDR1 SGHTA and CDR2 FQGNSA. This CDR3 region has 16 residues. Written as DNA, the CDR3 is TGTGCCAGCAGCTTCGTCGTCGCAGAGGGCTACTACGAGCAGTACTTC. This sequence encodes CASSFVVAEGYYEQYF.

The rearrangement links TRBV9 to TRBJ2-1; 7 bases match TRBD2. Germline CDR1 is SGDLS and CDR2 is YYNGEE. This CDR3 has 15 amino acids. V was clipped by 4 bases and J by 5 bases; unmatched bases: 9. The chain's CDR3 is CASSSSGRGNNEQFF. The CDR3 DNA is TGTGCCAGCAGCTCGAGTGGGAGGGGTAACAATGAGCAGTTCTTC.

This clonotype has ten or more counts. The chain joins TRBV20-1 to TRBJ2-5, with 9 bases lining up with TRBD1. The CDR3 length is 15 residues. J gave up 4 bases and V 3 bases, and 9 bases lay outside the gene matches. Germline-derived CDR1 and CDR2 are DFQATT and SNEGSKA (reference sequence). In nucleotides, the CDR3 is TGCAGTGCTAGTACAGGGGGCTTGTCCGGAGAGACCCAGTACTTC. This sequence encodes CSASTGGLSGETQYF.

This clonotype was seen more than once but under ten times. The rearrangement uses TRBV19 and TRBJ2-5; 8 bases are shared with TRBD1. Germline loops: CDR1 LNHDA, CDR2 SQIVND (reference sequence). The CDR3 covers 13 residues. The trim removed 4 bases at V and 5 bases at J, leaving 3 bases unmatched. The CDR3 DNA reads TGTGCCAGTAGTAGGGACAGGCTGGAGACCCAGTACTTC. Its translation: CASSRDRLETQYF.

This clonotype was seen a handful of times. The CDR3 loop is CASSLTGTGDYLGTDTQYF. The DNA of the CDR3 is TGTGCCAGCAGCTTAACCGGGACAGGCGATTATCTCGGCACAGATACGCAGTATTTT. The rearrangement uses TRBV7-6 and TRBJ2-3; 8 bases are a match to TRBD1. Germline V gives CDR1 SGHVS, CDR2 FNYEAQ. V lost 2 bases to trimming and J lost 1 base; unmatched junction nucleotides: 14. The CDR3 contains 19 residues. The whole variable domain, remainder taken from reference TRBV7-6 and TRBJ2-3, is GAGVSQSPRYKVTKRGQDVALRCDPISGHVSLYWYRQALGQGPEFLTYFNYEAQQDKSGLPNDRFSAERPEGSISTLTIQRTEQRDSAMYRCASSLTGTGDYLGTDTQYFGPGTRLTVL.

This chain connects TRBV27 to TRBJ2-2, with D possibly being TRBD1 (5 bases). The CDR3 runs to 17 residues. Germline CDR1 reads MNHEY; CDR2 reads SMNVEV (reference sequence). The V end was cut by 3 bases, the J end by 6 bases, with 20 bases between. The CDR3 loop is CASSLTQGFYLSGELFF. The DNA for the CDR3 is TGTGCCAGCAGTTTGACCCAGGGTTTTTATCTGTCCGGGGAGCTGTTTTTT.

This clonotype was detected many times. This rearrangement joins TRBV12-3 or TRBV12-4 to TRBJ2-1; D might be TRBD1 or TRBD2, each matching 5 bases. This CDR3 comprises 15 residues. V lost 5 bases, J lost 10 bases, and 21 bases lay in between. DNA of the CDR3: TGTGCCAGCAGTAACTCCTTCGCCCGGGACCGGGAGCAGTTCTTC. This codes for CASSNSFARDREQFF.

The genes are TRBV6-1 and TRBJ2-6; 8 nucleotides line up with TRBD1. CDR1 and CDR2 from the germline V gene are MNHNS and SASEGT. J lost 2 bases, V lost 7 bases, and 7 bases had no gene match. This CDR3 has 16 amino acids. In nucleotides, the CDR3 is TGTGCCAGCAAAGGACAGGGTATAGCTGGGGCCAACGTCCTGACTTTC. This sequence encodes CASKGQGIAGANVLTF.

The V gene is TRBV28, the J gene TRBJ2-3, with D perhaps matching TRBD1 (6 bases). With 6 bases removed from V and 4 bases from J, the gap between germline ends came to 32 bases. The CDR3 loop spans 20 amino acids. Germline CDR1 is MDHEN and CDR2 is SYDVKM. In DNA form, the CDR3 reads TGTGCCAGCAGCTACCCTTTGGGGGCCGCCTTCTCGCCGGATCCAGATACGCAGTATTTT. It yields the protein CASSYPLGAAFSPDPDTQYF.

This clonotype was found many times. CDR3 amino acids: CASSAKETQYF. In DNA form, the CDR3 reads TGTGCCAGCAGCGCTAAAGAGACCCAGTACTTC. The V and J genes are TRBV7-2 and TRBJ2-5; no clear D. The CDR3 spans 11 residues. V was pared by 5 bases and J by 3 bases, with 4 bases between. CDR1 and CDR2 from the germline V gene are SGHTA and FQGNSA.

This clonotype has a count of ten or more. The chain recombines TRBV12-3 or TRBV12-4 with TRBJ2-3; the D call may be TRBD1 or TRBD2 (5 bases each). The V and J ends lost 6 bases and 3 bases respectively, with 10 bases between them. This CDR3 contains 13 residues. The CDR3 DNA is TGTGCCAGCAGGCCGGGGCCGACAGATACGCAGTATTTT. Its protein is CASRPGPTDTQYF.

The sample holds many counts of this clonotype. The V and J genes are TRBV7-2 and TRBJ2-7; a possible D gene is TRBD2 (6 bases). The V gene lost 1 base and the J gene lost 5 bases, with 18 bases spanning the gap. Germline CDR1 is SGHTA and CDR2 is FQGNSA. The CDR3 has 16 amino acids. CDR3 loop: CASSLDGLGGVNEQYF. DNA for the CDR3: TGTGCCAGCAGCTTAGACGGATTGGGGGGTGTGAACGAGCAGTACTTC. Complete variable domain (other parts from reference TRBV7-2 and TRBJ2-7): GAGVSQSPSNKVTEKGKDVELRCDPISGHTALYWYRQSLGQGLEFLIYFQGNSAPDKSGLPSDRFSAERTGGSVSTLTIQRTQQEDSAVYLCASSLDGLGGVNEQYFGPGTRLTVT.

The chain has TRBV12-3 or TRBV12-4 and TRBJ2-4; the match to TRBD1 covers 9 bases. This CDR3 comprises 14 residues. After removal of 6 bases from V and 2 bases from J, the junction contained 2 bases not matched to a gene. The CDR3 coding sequence is TGTGCCAGCAGCGGGACAGGGTCCAAAAACATTCAGTACTTC. Its translation is CASSGTGSKNIQYF.

The rearrangement uses TRBV7-2 and TRBJ2-3, with D perhaps matching TRBD1 (6 bases). The CDR3 is made up of 14 amino acids. Germline CDR1 reads SGHTA; CDR2 reads FQGNSA. The V gene lost 4 bases and the J gene lost 6 bases, with 14 bases spanning the gap. CDR3 sequence (DNA): TGTGCCAGCAGCTCCAGGACAGCGTCGGATACGCAGTATTTT. It codes for CASSSRTASDTQYF.

This chain connects TRBV20-1 to TRBJ2-1, with 8 bases identical to TRBD2. The CDR3 covers 14 residues. With V trimmed by 6 bases and J by 6 bases, 10 bases remained unmatched. Germline-derived CDR1 and CDR2 are DFQATT and SNEGSKA (reference sequence). The CDR3 nucleotides read TGCAGTGCGGAGATGTCCGGGAGGGTCAATGAGCAGTTCTTC. Translated, it gives CSAEMSGRVNEQFF.

This clonotype was recorded many times. The chain employs TRBV20-1 and TRBJ2-7; a weak D match, TRBD1 (5 bases). V lost 6 bases to trimming and J lost 2 bases, with 20 bases between them. The germline CDR1 and CDR2 sequences are DFQATT and SNEGSKA (reference sequence). The length of the CDR3 is 15 residues. In DNA, the CDR3 is TGCAGTGCGCAACCAGGGATGAAACTTACCTACGAGCAGTACTTC. The encoded protein is CSAQPGMKLTYEQYF.